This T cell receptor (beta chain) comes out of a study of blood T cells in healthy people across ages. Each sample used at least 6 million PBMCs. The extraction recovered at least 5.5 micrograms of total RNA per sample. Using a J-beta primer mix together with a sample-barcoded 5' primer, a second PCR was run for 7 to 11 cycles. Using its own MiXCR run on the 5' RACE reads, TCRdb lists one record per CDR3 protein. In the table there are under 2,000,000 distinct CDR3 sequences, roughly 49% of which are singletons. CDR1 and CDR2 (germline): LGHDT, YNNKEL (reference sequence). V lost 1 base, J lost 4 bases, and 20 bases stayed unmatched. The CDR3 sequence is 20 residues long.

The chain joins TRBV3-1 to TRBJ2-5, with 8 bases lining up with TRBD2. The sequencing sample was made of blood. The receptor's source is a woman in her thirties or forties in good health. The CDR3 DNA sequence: TGTGCCAGCAGCCAAGTTCACGGGGGAGCGGGGGTGCTATCGCGAGAGACCCAGTACTTC. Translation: CASSQVHGGAGVLSRETQYF.